The 16 T cell receptor beta chains below come from one sample, sequenced in a study of blood T cell repertoires in COVID-19. Assay: immunoSEQ multiplex PCR; the TCRdb copy retains only in-frame clones and omits some. The sample contains 30,000 to 40,000 clones, approximately 85% of which appear only once. Material for sequencing was peripheral blood. Receptor source: a woman aged 55-75 years with active COVID-19.

CDR3 coding DNA: TGTGCCAGCAGCGAGGACAGGAATCAGCCCCAGCATTTT. Its translation: CASSEDRNQPQHF. This chain connects TRBV7-8 to TRBJ1-5; 7 bases fit TRBD1. The germline V gene has CDR1 SGHVS and CDR2 FQNEAQ. V shed 5 bases and J 4 bases; nucleotides not matched to a gene: 2. The CDR3 is 13 amino acids.

This clone was picked up a small number of times. This chain links TRBV27 with TRBJ2-7, with 9 bases identical to TRBD1. The CDR3 totals 16 residues. V lost 0 bases, J lost 2 bases, and 5 bases stayed unmatched. Germline assignment: CDR1 MNHEY and CDR2 SMNVEV (reference sequence). Here the CDR3 reads CASSLSSGTGPYEQYF. As DNA, the CDR3 is TGTGCCAGCAGTTTATCATCCGGGACAGGGCCCTACGAGCAGTACTTC.

V gene TRBV11-2 combines with J gene TRBJ1-5; the D gene is possibly TRBD1 (5 bases). The CDR3 is 13 amino acids. Germline CDR1 is SGHAT and CDR2 is FQNNGV. The V gene lost 3 bases and the J gene lost 7 bases, with 10 bases spanning the gap. The CDR3 is CASSFGTSQPQHF. The CDR3 nucleotides read TGTGCCAGCAGCTTCGGGACTTCGCAGCCCCAGCATTTT.

J is TRBJ2-6 and V is TRBV21-1; TRBD1, as called in the table, went unchecked against the DNA. TRBV21-1 is a known pseudogene. The length of the CDR3 is 16 residues. CDR3 loop: CASTQGRPSGANVLTF. The CDR3 nucleotides read TGTGCCAGCACACAGGGACGACCCTCTGGGGCCAACGTCCTGACTTTC.

J is TRBJ2-7 and V is TRBV6-5; 7 bases match TRBD1. Trimming took 6 bases from V and 0 from J; bases not matched to a gene: 8. The germline V gene encodes CDR1 MNHEY and CDR2 SVGAGI. CDR3 size: 15 residues. CDR3 loop: CASRLGTESSYEQYF. The CDR3 nucleotides read TGTGCCAGCAGGCTCGGGACAGAAAGCTCCTACGAGCAGTACTTC.

V gene TRBV2 combines with J gene TRBJ2-3, with D hard to call. Trimming removed 7 bases at V and 0 bases at J, with 8 bases between. This CDR3 contains 13 residues. Germline CDR1 is SNHLY and CDR2 is FYNNEI. The CDR3 nucleotides read TGTGCCAGCATGGAGACTAGCACAGATACGCAGTATTTT. Amino acid sequence: CASMETSTDTQYF.

This clone was seen a handful of times. This chain connects TRBV11-3 to TRBJ2-1; 7 nucleotides align to TRBD1. The CDR3 is 14 residues long. Germline CDR1 and CDR2: SGHNT and YENEEA. J lost 4 bases, V lost 3 bases, and 3 bases had no gene match. The CDR3 DNA reads TGTGCCAGCAGCTTCGGACAGGATTACAATGAGCAGTTCTTC. Amino acids: CASSFGQDYNEQFF.

This clone occurred once. The chain recombines TRBV18 with TRBJ2-7; tentative D call: TRBD2 (5 bases). CDR3 length equals 16 residues. Trimming cost V 3 bases and J 2 bases, with 17 bases left between them. Germline lookup yields CDR1 KGHSH and CDR2 LQKENI. This CDR3 reads CASSPRAQNKTYEQYF. The CDR3 region has the DNA TGTGCCAGCTCACCGAGGGCACAGAACAAAACCTACGAGCAGTACTTC.

This sequence joins TRBV18 and TRBJ2-3; D is undetermined. The CDR3 consists of 13 residues. V was cut by 5 bases and J by 0 bases, with 6 bases left in between. Germline V gene lookup returns CDR1 KGHSH and CDR2 LQKENI. CDR3 sequence: CASSDMSTDTQYF. Written as DNA, the CDR3 is TGTGCCAGCTCAGACATGAGCACAGATACGCAGTATTTT.

This clone was detected only once. The chain has TRBV5-1 and TRBJ2-5; TRBD2 matches at 8 bases. The CDR3 consists of 13 residues. V shed 6 bases and J 4 bases; nucleotides not matched to a gene: 5. Germline assignment: CDR1 SGHRS and CDR2 YFSETQ. CDR3 sequence reads: CASNPGGGETQYF. DNA for the CDR3: TGCGCCAGCAACCCCGGGGGGGGAGAGACCCAGTACTTC.

The rearrangement uses TRBV7-8 and TRBJ2-7, with D unresolved. CDR1 and CDR2 (germline): SGHVS, FQNEAQ. CDR3 length equals 14 residues. Trimming cost V 2 bases and J 7 bases, with 15 bases left between them. The CDR3 DNA reads TGTGCCAGCAGCTTAAGACTGGCGGCCGGGGAGCAGTACTTC. It encodes CASSLRLAAGEQYF. The complete variable domain, with remaining parts taken from reference TRBV7-8 and TRBJ2-7, reads GAGVSQSPRYKVAKRGQDVALRCDPISGHVSLFWYQQALGQGPEFLTYFQNEAQLDKSGLPSDRFFAERPEGSVSTLKIQRTQQEDSAVYLCASSLRLAAGEQYFGPGTRLTVT.

The V gene is TRBV18, the J gene TRBJ2-1, with D perhaps matching TRBD1 (6 bases). The CDR3 is made up of 13 amino acids. The ends were cut back, 2 bases at V and 15 bases at J, with 17 bases in the middle. Germline V lookup: CDR1 KGHSH, CDR2 LQKENI. The CDR3, as DNA: TGTGCCAGCTCACCAGGGGGCAGGACCCCGCGGTTCTTC. Translated: CASSPGGRTPRFF.

This clone occurred once. The rearrangement links TRBV21-1 to TRBJ2-6; the D segment call TRBD2 is taken from the table without a DNA check. TRBV21-1 is annotated as a pseudogene. CDR3 length: 21 residues. CDR3 sequence: CASSRAGAGGPRNSGANVLTF. The DNA of the CDR3 is TGTGCCAGCAGCCGCGCGGGGGCGGGAGGGCCTCGAAACTCTGGGGCCAACGTCCTGACTTTC.

This rearrangement joins TRBV19 to TRBJ2-5; 8 bases are shared with TRBD2. The CDR3 is 16 residues long. The ends lost 3 bases at V and 5 bases at J; junction bases unmatched: 11. The germline CDR1 and CDR2 sequences are LNHDA and SQIVND (reference sequence). The CDR3 sequence is CASSIFPAGVRETQYF. Here the CDR3 DNA reads TGTGCCAGTAGTATTTTTCCAGCGGGGGTGCGGGAGACCCAGTACTTC.

The CDR3 region is CASSVAPDRGYAEAFF. The CDR3 nucleotides read TGTGCCAGCAGCGTAGCCCCCGACAGGGGGTACGCTGAAGCTTTCTTT. The chain is built from TRBV9 and TRBJ1-1; 9 bases are a match to TRBD1. From germline, CDR1 is SGDLS and CDR2 YYNGEE. The CDR3 extends over 16 amino acids. V shed 0 bases, J shed 6 bases, and the junction held 9 bases outside the gene matches.

J is TRBJ2-5 and V is TRBV3-1 (or the pseudogene TRBV3-2); TRBD2 matches at 10 bases. CDR3 length: 16 amino acids. After removal of 3 bases from V and 9 bases from J, the junction contained 13 bases not matched to a gene. The germline V gene encodes CDR1 LGHDT and CDR2 YNNKEL (reference sequence). The CDR3 loop is CASSQGPLAGAGPQYF. The CDR3 DNA is TGTGCCAGCAGCCAGGGTCCTCTAGCGGGGGCCGGGCCCCAGTACTTC.